What follows are 27 T cell receptor beta chains derived from one specimen sequenced in a study of T cell repertoires in cytomegalovirus infection. TCRdb processed the reads anew with MiXCR; each CDR3 protein has one entry. The sample holds about 700,000 distinct CDR3 sequences, roughly a third seen once. The antigens of these receptors remain unknown. The sequencing here drew on cultured PBMCs, taken from culture after CMV antigen stimulation. The receptors here all came from a human donor in good health (CMV status not recorded). Some clones in this sample may be carry-over from other donors' samples.

There are a few counts of this clonotype. The rearrangement uses TRBV7-9 and TRBJ2-1; 8 nucleotides match TRBD1. Germline CDR1 SEHNR, CDR2 FQNEAQ (reference sequence). This CDR3 has 14 amino acids. The V gene end was trimmed by 8 bases and the J gene end by 7 bases; junction bases not matched to a gene: 10. This chain's CDR3 is CASSRTGWRNEQFF. The CDR3 DNA reads as TGTGCCAGCTCCCGGACAGGGTGGCGGAATGAGCAGTTCTTC.

The rearrangement links TRBV19 to TRBJ2-1; D call uncertain. V lost 0 bases, J lost 8 bases, and 23 bases lay in between. CDR3 length equals 18 residues. Germline V gives CDR1 LNHDA, CDR2 SQIVND (reference sequence). CDR3 nucleotide sequence: TGTGCCAGTAGTATAGATCGGTTAGGCCCTACAACAGCCTATGAGCAGTTCTTC. This gives the protein CASSIDRLGPTTAYEQFF. The variable domain in full, with the rest retrieved from reference TRBV19 and TRBJ2-1, is DGGITQSPKYLFRKEGQNVTLSCEQNLNHDAMYWYRQDPGQGLRLIYYSQIVNDFQKGDIAEGYSVSREKKESFPLTVTSAQKNPTAFYLCASSIDRLGPTTAYEQFFGPGTRLTVL.

This chain links TRBV10-3 with TRBJ2-7; D possibly corresponds to TRBD1 (5 bases). V was clipped by 4 bases and J by 3 bases, with 13 bases between them. The CDR3 loop spans 14 amino acids. From germline, CDR1 is ENHRY and CDR2 SYGVKD. CDR3 sequence: CAISARSQGYEQYF. In nucleotides, the CDR3 is TGTGCCATCAGTGCTAGGTCCCAGGGCTACGAGCAGTACTTC.

The chain carries TRBV5-1 and TRBJ1-3; unclear D gene. Germline V lookup: CDR1 SGHRS, CDR2 YFSETQ. This CDR3 contains 14 residues. Trimming took 4 bases from V and 6 from J, leaving 14 bases between them. Written as DNA, the CDR3 is TGCGCCAGCAGCCCAACGGGCGGAGTAAACACCATATATTTT. Encoded protein: CASSPTGGVNTIYF.

This clonotype was seen only a few times. V is TRBV6-1 and J is TRBJ1-5; perhaps TRBD1 as D (5 bases). Per the germline V gene, CDR1 is MNHNS and CDR2 is SASEGT. The CDR3 is 15 residues long. The germline V and J ends were trimmed by 0 bases and 3 bases, with 9 bases remaining between them. CDR3: CASSEANRINQPQHF. CDR3 coding DNA: TGTGCCAGCAGTGAAGCCAACAGGATCAATCAGCCCCAGCATTTT.

This clonotype was detected only a few times. J is TRBJ1-1 and V is TRBV6-6; D is undetermined. This CDR3 has 15 amino acids. V was pared by 5 bases and J by 2 bases, with 15 bases between. Germline lookup yields CDR1 MNHNY and CDR2 SVGAGI (reference sequence). The CDR3, as DNA: TGTGCCAGCAGTGACCAGGCGGAAGTAAACACTGAAGCTTTCTTT. It translates to CASSDQAEVNTEAFF.

This clonotype has ten or more counts. The genes are TRBV7-2 and TRBJ2-7; D remains ambiguous. CDR3 length: 14 amino acids. V was pared by 4 bases and J by 0 bases, with 10 bases between. CDR1 is SGHTA and CDR2 is FQGNSA in the germline V gene. The CDR3, as DNA: TGTGCCAGCAGCTCCCCACAGAGCTCCTACGAGCAGTACTTC. It translates to CASSSPQSSYEQYF.

This clonotype was counted a few times. V and J are TRBV10-3 and TRBJ1-3, with TRBD1 as a possible D gene (6 bases). The CDR3 length is 14 residues. Per the germline V gene, CDR1 is ENHRY and CDR2 is SYGVKD. V lost 5 bases and J 4 bases, leaving 12 bases between the germline ends. In DNA, the CDR3 is TGTGCCATCAGTCTCTCAGGGGCGGGAAACACCATATATTTT. The encoded protein is CAISLSGAGNTIYF.

By share, this clonotype counts as medium-sized. The CDR3 DNA is TGTGCCAGCAGCCGATCCACAACTAATGAAAAACTGTTTTTT. Translation: CASSRSTTNEKLFF. The chain links TRBV7-2 to TRBJ1-4; no reliable D call. The ends were cut back, 5 bases at V and 0 bases at J, with 7 bases in the middle. The CDR3 runs to 14 residues. CDR1 is SGHTA and CDR2 is FQGNSA in the germline V gene. The whole variable domain, remainder taken from reference TRBV7-2 and TRBJ1-4, is GAGVSQSPSNKVTEKGKDVELRCDPISGHTALYWYRQSLGQGLEFLIYFQGNSAPDKSGLPSDRFSAERTGGSVSTLTIQRTQQEDSAVYLCASSRSTTNEKLFFGSGTQLSVL.

This clonotype was seen only a few times. This chain connects TRBV7-9 to TRBJ1-1; 9 bases line up with TRBD1. The V gene's germline CDR1 is SEHNR and CDR2 FQNEAQ (reference sequence). Trimming removed 5 bases from V and 4 bases from J; junction bases left unmatched: 8. The CDR3 has 15 amino acids. As DNA, the CDR3 is TGTGCCAGCAGCCGCCCCGGACAGGGGAGCACTGAAGCTTTCTTT. Translation gives CASSRPGQGSTEAFF.

This clonotype was observed many times. The genes are TRBV12-3 or TRBV12-4 and TRBJ2-5, with a possible D match to TRBD2 (5 bases). The CDR3 sequence is 14 residues long. Trimming took off 5 bases at V and 0 bases at J, with 10 bases between the two ends. This chain's CDR3 is CASSPGTHQETQYF. The CDR3 DNA is TGTGCCAGCAGTCCGGGAACGCACCAAGAGACCCAGTACTTC.

This chain connects TRBV6-1 to TRBJ1-6; D not resolved. Trimming stripped 7 bases from V and 4 bases from J, with 11 bases between. Per germline, CDR1 MNHNS and CDR2 SASEGT. CDR3 size: 14 residues. In nucleotides, the CDR3 is TGTGCCAGCACCGCGCAGGCTTATAATTCACCCCTCCACTTT. The encoded protein is CASTAQAYNSPLHF.

The V gene is TRBV6-1, the J gene TRBJ2-3; 11 bases map to TRBD2. V lost 2 bases to trimming and J lost 4 bases; unmatched junction nucleotides: 5. This CDR3 has 16 amino acids. Germline V lookup: CDR1 MNHNS, CDR2 SASEGT. CDR3 residues: CASSESLAGGPDTQYF. In DNA, the CDR3 is TGTGCCAGCAGTGAATCTCTAGCGGGAGGCCCAGATACGCAGTATTTT.

This clonotype was detected only a few times. This chain links TRBV2 with TRBJ1-2; D is unresolved. V lost 10 bases, J lost 8 bases, and 20 bases lay in between. The CDR3 loop spans 13 amino acids. Germline V gene sequence: CDR1 SNHLY, CDR2 FYNNEI. CDR3 DNA: TGTGCCACCGGTCGAGGGAACAATCGGGGCTACACCTTC. Its protein is CATGRGNNRGYTF.

This clonotype has ten or more counts. The chain recombines TRBV7-9 with TRBJ2-3; TRBD2 might be the D (5 bases). CDR3 size: 12 residues. Germline values: CDR1 SEHNR, CDR2 FQNEAQ (reference sequence). Trimming pared 3 bases from V and 9 bases from J, leaving 10 bases between. CDR3 protein: CASSLALATQYF. The CDR3 DNA is TGTGCCAGCAGCTTGGCCCTAGCCACGCAGTATTTT.

The gene calls are TRBV3-1 and TRBJ1-5, with D hard to call. Germline assignment: CDR1 LGHDT and CDR2 YNNKEL (reference sequence). The CDR3 has 13 residues. The V end was cut by 0 bases, the J end by 6 bases, with 6 bases between. The DNA of the CDR3 is TGTGCCAGCAGCCAAGATGAAGGTCAGCCCCAGCATTTT. It encodes CASSQDEGQPQHF.

V is TRBV4-1 and J is TRBJ1-2; tentatively, D is TRBD1 (6 bases). The germline V and J ends were trimmed by 10 bases and 2 bases, with 17 bases remaining between them. CDR1 is MGHRA and CDR2 is YSYEKL in the germline V gene. CDR3 length equals 14 residues. CDR3 sequence: CATRKETGNYGYTF. The CDR3 DNA reads TGCGCCACCCGTAAGGAAACAGGGAACTATGGCTACACCTTC.

V gene TRBV24-1 combines with J gene TRBJ2-2; D gene ambiguous. CDR3 size: 14 residues. Germline-derived CDR1 and CDR2 are KGHDR and SFDVKD. The V end was cut by 4 bases, the J end by 6 bases, with 11 bases between. The CDR3 loop is CATSEPTPPGELFF. CDR3 bases: TGTGCCACCAGTGAGCCGACCCCGCCCGGGGAGCTGTTTTTT.

The chain joins TRBV7-2 to TRBJ2-3; 10 positions agree with TRBD2. Germline CDR1 and CDR2: SGHTA and FQGNSA. CDR3 size: 15 residues. Unmatched junction bases numbered 6, after V lost 5 bases and J lost 4 bases. The CDR3 protein is CASSLSGGGADTQYF. CDR3 DNA: TGTGCCAGCAGCCTGAGCGGGGGGGGGGCAGATACGCAGTATTTT.

The table lists this clonotype with a few counts. V gene TRBV6-5 combines with J gene TRBJ1-6; 8 bases fit TRBD1. After removal of 6 bases from V and 12 bases from J, the junction contained 10 bases not matched to a gene. This CDR3 has 14 residues. Per germline, CDR1 MNHEY and CDR2 SVGAGI. The CDR3 DNA sequence: TGTGCCAGCAGGACCGGGACAGGAGTGAAACCCCTCCACTTT. The encoded protein is CASRTGTGVKPLHF.

This sequence joins TRBV20-1 and TRBJ2-1, with D perhaps given as TRBD1 or TRBD2 (5 bases each). This CDR3 has 14 residues. Germline V CDR1 and CDR2: DFQATT, SNEGSKA (reference sequence). Trimming cost V 5 bases and J 3 bases, with 14 bases left between them. This CDR3 reads CSAGGYGIYNEQFF. In nucleotides, the CDR3 is TGCAGTGCTGGGGGTTACGGGATCTACAATGAGCAGTTCTTC.

The chain has TRBV11-1 and TRBJ1-3; D call uncertain. Germline CDR1 reads SGHAT; CDR2 reads FQDESV (reference sequence). V shed 5 bases and J shed 4 bases, with 18 bases lying between them. The CDR3 runs 16 residues. The CDR3 is CASSPIDGESGNTIYF. The CDR3 coding sequence is TGTGCCAGCAGCCCGATCGATGGAGAATCAGGAAACACCATATATTTT.

The chain combines TRBV7-2 with TRBJ1-2; no reliable D call. This CDR3 is built from 16 residues. CDR1 and CDR2 (germline): SGHTA, FQGNSA. V lost 1 base, J lost 6 bases, and 18 bases lay in between. The CDR3 coding sequence is TGTGCCAGCAGCTTAGATAGGGTCATTCGGGAGGATGGCTACACCTTC. Protein: CASSLDRVIREDGYTF.

The table lists this clonotype with a few counts. This chain links TRBV2 with TRBJ2-3; the D call may be TRBD1 or TRBD2 (5 bases each). With 3 bases removed from V and 10 bases from J, the gap between germline ends came to 8 bases. Germline CDR1 reads SNHLY; CDR2 reads FYNNEI. This CDR3 comprises 11 residues. CDR3 nucleotides: TGTGCCAGCAGTGAGATGGGGGCGCAGTATTTT. Protein sequence: CASSEMGAQYF.

This chain links TRBV7-9 with TRBJ1-1; possibly TRBD1 for D (5 bases). From germline, CDR1 is SEHNR and CDR2 FQNEAQ (reference sequence). V shed 0 bases and J shed 4 bases, with 15 bases lying between them. This CDR3 spans 16 amino acids. The CDR3, as DNA: TGTGCCAGCAGCTTAGCGCAGGGCAGGGAGGGCACTGAAGCTTTCTTT. Its translation: CASSLAQGREGTEAFF.

The rearrangement uses TRBV7-3 and TRBJ2-5, with TRBD2 matching over 7 bases. J gave up 2 bases and V 5 bases, and 5 bases lay outside the gene matches. Per germline, CDR1 SGHTA and CDR2 FQGTGA. The length of the CDR3 is 14 residues. In DNA, the CDR3 is TGTGCCAGCAGCCGGGTGGGGGGGCAAGAGACCCAGTACTTC. Translating it yields CASSRVGGQETQYF.

V is TRBV11-2 and J is TRBJ2-3, with 11 bases identical to TRBD2. Per germline, CDR1 SGHAT and CDR2 FQNNGV. V trimming: 5 bases; J trimming: 3 bases; junction bases outside the gene matches: 7. The CDR3 has 16 amino acids. In DNA, the CDR3 is TGTGCCAGCAGCGTAAGACTAGCGGGGTTGACAGATACGCAGTATTTT. It is translated as CASSVRLAGLTDTQYF.